This T cell receptor (beta chain) was captured in a study of T-cell memory formation after mild COVID-19. The germline CDR1 and CDR2 sequences are LNHNV and YYDKDF (reference sequence). V shed 3 bases, J shed 1 base, and the junction held 4 bases outside the gene matches. CDR3 size: 17 residues. This clonotype was observed a handful of times. TCRdb itself ran the 5' RACE reads through MiXCR, one entry per CDR3 protein. The data hold 200,000 to 250,000 distinct CDR3 sequences, with 10% observed a single time. The sample taken for sequencing was PBMCs or a T cell subset sorted from them (not recorded which). The V call is TRBV15, the J call TRBJ2-3; 13 nucleotides align to TRBD2. This TCR was recovered from a man between 18 and 29 years old who had mild COVID-19 (a few samples of this study predate the infection). Cell type and time point are not known. CDR3 loop: CATSRGGTSGGTDTQYF. CDR3 nucleotides: TGTGCCACCAGCAGGGGCGGGACTAGCGGGGGCACAGATACGCAGTATTTT.